These 17 T cell receptor beta chains came from one sample sequenced in a study of human T cells and chemical hapten exposure. Time point given: pre-sensitization, week 0. Treatment: therapeutic diphenylcyclopropenone sensitization with weekly scalp DPC. TCRdb itself ran the RACE reads through MiXCR, one entry per CDR3 protein. The sample contains a few hundred thousand distinct CDR3 sequences, about 5.4% of which appear only once. This sample comprised whole blood, obtained in connection with sensitization to the hapten diphenylcyclopropenone (DPC). The receptor set was obtained from a woman under 30 with alopecia areata. Some clones in this sample may be carry-over from other donors' samples.

The chain is built from TRBV2 and TRBJ1-2; TRBD1 might be the D (6 bases). Trimming left V 4 bases short and J 1 base short, with 10 bases between. There are 14 residues in the CDR3. Germline V CDR1 and CDR2: SNHLY, FYNNEI. The CDR3 loop is CASSANRDNYGYTF. Written as DNA, the CDR3 is TGTGCCAGCAGTGCGAACAGGGATAACTATGGCTACACCTTC.

This clonotype was found a few times. The V call is TRBV9, the J call TRBJ2-7; D is uncertain. There are 14 residues in the CDR3. Germline V gives CDR1 SGDLS, CDR2 YYNGEE. Trimming stripped 1 base from V and 0 bases from J, with 8 bases between. For the CDR3, the DNA is TGTGCCAGCAGCGTACTAGGCAGCTCCTACGAGCAGTACTTC. Translated, it gives CASSVLGSSYEQYF. The variable domain in full, with the rest retrieved from reference TRBV9 and TRBJ2-7, is DSGVTQTPKHLITATGQRVTLRCSPRSGDLSVYWYQQSLDQGLQFLIQYYNGEERAKGNILERFSAQQFPDLHSELNLSSLELGDSALYFCASSVLGSSYEQYFGPGTRLTVT.

Only a few counts were recorded for this clonotype. The chain joins TRBV27 to TRBJ2-3; D possibly corresponds to TRBD2 (5 bases). Trimming took off 3 bases at V and 3 bases at J, with 16 bases between the two ends. The CDR3 is 16 amino acids. Germline CDR1 reads MNHEY; CDR2 reads SMNVEV (reference sequence). Here the CDR3 reads CASSFSLGGRTDTQYF. The CDR3 bases are TGTGCCAGCAGTTTCTCCCTAGGAGGTAGGACAGATACGCAGTATTTT.

This clonotype was recorded at least ten times. The V call is TRBV7-9, the J call TRBJ2-2, with a weak D call TRBD1 (5 bases). The CDR3 has 15 residues. V lost 4 bases, J lost 3 bases, and 12 bases lay in between. Germline loops: CDR1 SEHNR, CDR2 FQNEAQ (reference sequence). The CDR3, as DNA: TGTGCCAGCAGCTCCAGGGTAACGGACACCGGGGAGCTGTTTTTT. It yields the protein CASSSRVTDTGELFF.

The V and J genes are TRBV6-2 or TRBV6-3 and TRBJ2-1; 11 bases align to TRBD2. Trimming cost V 8 bases and J 4 bases; bases outside gene matches: 7. Per the germline V gene, CDR1 is MNHEY and CDR2 is SVGEGT. The CDR3 extends over 15 amino acids. CDR3 bases: TGTGCCAGCCGACTTACTAGCGGGGGTTACAATGAGCAGTTCTTC. It encodes CASRLTSGGYNEQFF.

This clonotype was recorded many times. The chain's CDR3 is CASSLAIADTQYF. In DNA, the CDR3 is TGTGCCAGCAGTTTAGCGATAGCAGATACGCAGTATTTT. The chain recombines TRBV12-3 or TRBV12-4 with TRBJ2-3; D gene unclear. Trimming cost V 0 bases and J 4 bases, with 5 bases left between them. The CDR3 covers 13 residues.

This clonotype was found many times. The chain links TRBV4-2 to TRBJ1-1, with no clear D. Trimming cost V 0 bases and J 10 bases, with 12 bases left between them. This CDR3 contains 13 residues. CDR1 LGHNA and CDR2 YNFKEQ come from the germline V gene. The CDR3 DNA is TGTGCCAGCAGCCAAGACACGGTTGGTTCAGCTTTCTTT. This encodes CASSQDTVGSAFF.

This clonotype has more than one count but fewer than ten. The V call is TRBV9, the J call TRBJ2-1; TRBD1 is a possible D gene (6 bases). V was cut by 5 bases and J by 3 bases, with 18 bases left in between. This CDR3 region has 16 residues. Germline loops: CDR1 SGDLS, CDR2 YYNGEE. CDR3 region: CASSSGAGTSYNEQFF. The CDR3 DNA reads as TGTGCCAGCAGTTCCGGCGCCGGGACAAGCTACAATGAGCAGTTCTTC.

This clonotype was detected many times. V gene TRBV5-1 combines with J gene TRBJ2-5; 10 bases map to TRBD2. CDR1 and CDR2 (germline): SGHRS, YFSETQ. The CDR3 loop spans 15 amino acids. Germline trimming cut 4 bases from V and 5 bases from J; bases unmatched to any gene: 8. CDR3 loop: CASSPGPSGGETQYF. The CDR3 region has the DNA TGCGCCAGCAGCCCAGGGCCTAGCGGGGGTGAGACCCAGTACTTC.

This clonotype was recorded at least ten times. The CDR3 reads CASKFIISGANVLTF. In DNA form, the CDR3 reads TGTGCCAGTAAATTTATCATCTCTGGGGCCAACGTCCTGACTTTC. The chain combines TRBV19 with TRBJ2-6; D is undetermined. Trimming removed 7 bases from V and 0 bases from J, with 10 bases in between. The CDR3 is 15 amino acids. Germline values: CDR1 LNHDA, CDR2 SQIVND (reference sequence).

The rearrangement joins TRBV20-1 to TRBJ2-3, with D unclear. Trimming cost V 6 bases and J 5 bases, with 9 bases left between them. The CDR3 length is 11 residues. Looked up from germline, CDR1 is DFQATT and CDR2 is SNEGSKA (reference sequence). Written as DNA, the CDR3 is TGCAGTGCGAACGTAGGAGATACGCAGTATTTT. Translation: CSANVGDTQYF.

This clonotype was recorded a few times. The V gene is TRBV5-8, the J gene TRBJ1-6; D is undetermined. The V and J ends lost 2 bases and 0 bases respectively, with 9 bases between them. Germline lookup yields CDR1 SGHTS and CDR2 YDEGEE. The CDR3 consists of 16 residues. This chain's CDR3 is CASSFGLLSYNSPLHF. CDR3 bases: TGTGCCAGCAGCTTTGGTCTGCTCTCCTATAATTCACCCCTCCACTTT.

This clonotype showed up just a few times. The chain couples TRBV6-5 to TRBJ2-3; D not resolved. In germline, CDR1 is MNHEY, CDR2 SVGAGI. The CDR3 is made up of 15 amino acids. V lost 8 bases and J lost 2, with 17 bases in between. The CDR3 sequence: CASRLTVLPTDTQYF. In nucleotides, the CDR3 is TGTGCCAGCCGCCTTACGGTCCTACCCACAGATACGCAGTATTTT.

This clonotype was seen repeatedly, ten times or more. The V call is TRBV18, the J call TRBJ1-1; D unclear. V was pared by 6 bases and J by 4 bases, with 12 bases between. Per germline, CDR1 KGHSH and CDR2 LQKENI. CDR3 size: 13 residues. In nucleotides, the CDR3 is TGTGCCAGCTCCCCAGATATGATCACTGAAGCTTTCTTT. Translation: CASSPDMITEAFF.

The chain couples TRBV6-5 to TRBJ2-5; 9 bases fit TRBD2. The junction had 6 bases not matched to a gene; V was cut back by 2 bases and J by 5 bases. CDR1 is MNHEY and CDR2 is SVGAGI in the germline V gene. The CDR3 is 15 amino acids. The CDR3 reads CASSYGSGGHETQYF. The CDR3 DNA reads as TGTGCCAGCAGTTACGGGAGCGGGGGGCATGAGACCCAGTACTTC.

Concerning this clonotype: A junction boundary mismatches the germline segment, possibly from a read error. This sequence joins TRBV24-1 and TRBJ1-4; D remains ambiguous. The CDR3 contains 13 residues. Germline V gene lookup returns CDR1 KGHDR and CDR2 SFDVKD. CDR3 bases: TGTGCCACCAGTGAAGATTGGGGAGGAAAACTGATTTTT. Its protein product is CATSEDWGGKLIF.

The chain is built from TRBV2 and TRBJ1-1; D unresolved. V was clipped by 4 bases and J by 1 base, with 10 bases between them. The CDR3 extends over 14 amino acids. CDR1 and CDR2 (germline): SNHLY, FYNNEI. CDR3: CASSVRTRNTEAFF. CDR3 DNA: TGTGCCAGCAGTGTCCGGACGAGGAACACTGAAGCTTTCTTT.